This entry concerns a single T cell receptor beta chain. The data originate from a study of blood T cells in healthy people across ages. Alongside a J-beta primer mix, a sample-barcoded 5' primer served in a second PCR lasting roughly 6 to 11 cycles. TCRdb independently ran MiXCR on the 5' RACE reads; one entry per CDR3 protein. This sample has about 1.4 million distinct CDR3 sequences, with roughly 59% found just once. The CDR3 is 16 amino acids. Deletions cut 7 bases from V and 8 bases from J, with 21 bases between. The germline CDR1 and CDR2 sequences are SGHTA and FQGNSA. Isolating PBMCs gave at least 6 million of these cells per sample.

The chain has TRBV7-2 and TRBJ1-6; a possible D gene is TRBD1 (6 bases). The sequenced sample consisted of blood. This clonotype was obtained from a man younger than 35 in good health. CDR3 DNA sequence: TGTGCCAGCACCACCCCAGAGGGGGGGTTTGATTCACCCCTCCACTTT. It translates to CASTTPEGGFDSPLHF.